What follows are 15 T cell receptor beta chains derived from one specimen sequenced in a study of cytomegalovirus exposure and HLA in healthy donors. Primers included in the PCR were 60 Vbeta and 13 Jbeta primers. Assay used: immunoSEQ multiplex PCR; TCRdb lists only in-frame clones, some missing. This sample has about 160,000 clones, with over 60% found just once. The specimen was PBMCs. The receptors here all came from a woman aged 25 to 39 in good health and CMV-seronegative.

The rearrangement uses TRBV5-1 and TRBJ2-3, with 9 bases matching TRBD2. CDR3 length: 16 amino acids. Germline-derived CDR1 and CDR2 are SGHRS and YFSETQ. J lost 2 bases, V lost 2 bases, and 6 bases had no gene match. The CDR3 DNA follows: TGCGCCAGCAGCTTAGGGACTAGCCAATACACAGATACGCAGTATTTT. Protein sequence: CASSLGTSQYTDTQYF.

The rearrangement uses TRBV5-1 and TRBJ2-5; TRBD1 agrees at 7 bases. Trimming took 6 bases from V and 4 from J; bases not matched to a gene: 9. The CDR3 runs 14 residues. The germline V gene has CDR1 SGHRS and CDR2 YFSETQ. The CDR3 sequence is CASTRGGLGETQYF. The CDR3, as DNA: TGCGCCAGCACCAGAGGGGGCTTAGGAGAGACCCAGTACTTC.

This clone has only one observation. The chain joins TRBV14 to TRBJ2-7, with D hard to call. This CDR3 has 11 residues. Trimming removed 1 base from V and 9 bases from J, with 7 bases in between. Germline CDR1 SGHDN, CDR2 FVKESK. CDR3 nucleotide sequence: TGTGCCAGCAGCCAAGGTAGAGCGCAGTACTTC. Its translation is CASSQGRAQYF.

This chain connects TRBV4-3 to TRBJ2-1; possible D gene TRBD1, 5 bases. Germline V gene lookup returns CDR1 LGHNA and CDR2 YSLEER. V lost 1 base and J 7 bases, leaving 11 bases between the germline ends. The CDR3 is made up of 14 amino acids. CDR3 nucleotide sequence: TGCGCCAGCAGCCAAGTGGGGCTAGAGAATGAGCAGTTCTTC. Amino acids: CASSQVGLENEQFF.

V is TRBV19 and J is TRBJ2-7, with 8 bases identical to TRBD2. The germline gives CDR1 LNHDA, CDR2 SQIVND (reference sequence). With 3 bases clipped from V and 6 bases from J, the junction kept 7 bases outside the gene matches. The CDR3 contains 14 residues. The CDR3, as DNA: TGTGCCAGTAGTATGAGCGGGAGCGGTACCGAGCAGTACTTC. Amino acids: CASSMSGSGTEQYF. Full variable domain (remainder filled in from reference TRBV19 and TRBJ2-7): DGGITQSPKYLFRKEGQNVTLSCEQNLNHDAMYWYRQDPGQGLRLIYYSQIVNDFQKGDIAEGYSVSREKKESFPLTVTSAQKNPTAFYLCASSMSGSGTEQYFGPGTRLTVT.

A note on this clone: One junction end does not reproduce the germline sequence, and a read error may be involved. This rearrangement joins TRBV7-7 to TRBJ2-5; TRBD1 might be the D (8 bases). CDR1 and CDR2 from the germline V gene are SSHAT and FNYEAQ (reference sequence). The CDR3 consists of 15 residues. The DNA for the CDR3 is TGTGCTAGCAGCTTAAACACAGGGGGGGAAGAGACCCAGTACTTC. Its translation: CASSLNTGGEETQYF. Supplemented by reference TRBV7-7 and TRBJ2-5, the full variable domain reads GAGVSQSPRYKVTKRGQDVTLRCDPISSHATLYWYQQALGQGPEFLTYFNYEAQPDKSGLPSDRFSAERPEGSISTLTIQRTEQRDSAMYRCASSLNTGGEETQYFGPGTRLLVL.

This clone was observed a few times. The J gene is TRBJ2-2, the V gene TRBV2; the match to TRBD1 covers 7 bases. CDR1 is SNHLY, CDR2 FYNNEI, per germline. CDR3 length: 16 residues. Losses at the gene ends were 7 bases for V and 1 base for J; bases not matched to a gene: 9. The CDR3 is CASTLAGTENTGELFF. CDR3 nucleotides: TGTGCCAGCACCCTTGCCGGGACAGAGAACACCGGGGAGCTGTTTTTT.

The V and J genes are TRBV28 and TRBJ2-1, with 10 bases identical to TRBD2. The V segment lost 2 bases and the J segment 0 bases; nucleotides outside the gene matches: 7. Germline lookup yields CDR1 MDHEN and CDR2 SYDVKM. This CDR3 comprises 18 residues. Written as DNA, the CDR3 is TGTGCCAGCAGTTTACCTAGCGGGAGTTACAGCTCCTACAATGAGCAGTTCTTC. Its protein is CASSLPSGSYSSYNEQFF.

The chain carries TRBV19 and TRBJ2-2, with D perhaps matching TRBD2 (6 bases). Germline V gives CDR1 LNHDA, CDR2 SQIVND (reference sequence). CDR3 length: 16 amino acids. The V gene lost 5 bases and the J gene lost 4 bases, with 17 bases spanning the gap. The CDR3 is CASSLKRDSFTGELFF. CDR3 DNA: TGTGCCAGTAGTTTAAAACGGGACTCTTTCACCGGGGAGCTGTTTTTT.

The chain links TRBV5-6 to TRBJ1-2; 8 nucleotides line up with TRBD1. V shed 3 bases, J shed 4 bases, and the junction held 2 bases outside the gene matches. The germline V gene encodes CDR1 SGHDT and CDR2 YYEEEE. The CDR3 covers 13 residues. The CDR3 reads CASSSTGVYGYTF. In nucleotides, the CDR3 is TGTGCCAGCAGCTCGACAGGGGTCTATGGCTACACCTTC.

The chain links TRBV5-6 to TRBJ1-4; D not certain. Germline loops: CDR1 SGHDT, CDR2 YYEEEE. V was shortened by 3 bases and J by 0 bases, with 6 bases between the two germline ends. The CDR3 covers 14 residues. CDR3 in amino acids: CASSSVATNEKLFF. The DNA for the CDR3 is TGTGCCAGCAGCTCAGTTGCAACTAATGAAAAACTGTTTTTT.

This clone was recorded only once. The chain couples TRBV5-4 to TRBJ2-2; no clear D gene. The V end was cut by 2 bases, the J end by 0 bases, with 5 bases between. Germline V CDR1 and CDR2: SGHNT, YYREEE (reference sequence). The CDR3 extends over 14 amino acids. For the CDR3, the DNA is TGTGCCAGCAGCTTCTGGCCGAACACCGGGGAGCTGTTTTTT. Translating it yields CASSFWPNTGELFF.

The J gene is TRBJ1-2, the V gene TRBV14, with D maybe TRBD1 (5 bases). This CDR3 spans 16 amino acids. Germline V gene sequence: CDR1 SGHDN, CDR2 FVKESK. V was clipped by 0 bases and J by 4 bases, with 15 bases between them. CDR3 bases: TGTGCCAGCAGCCAAGATCTGGGCGACAGCCCCTATGGCTACACCTTC. This translates into CASSQDLGDSPYGYTF.

This clone came up once. The gene calls are TRBV25-1 and TRBJ1-2, with unresolved D. The length of the CDR3 is 13 residues. Deletions cut 2 bases from V and 4 bases from J, with 8 bases between. Germline V gene lookup returns CDR1 MGHDK and CDR2 SYGVNS. The CDR3 nucleotides read TGTGCCAGCAGTGAAGTTCTCCGCTATGGCTACACCTTC. This translates into CASSEVLRYGYTF.

V usage is TRBV18 and J usage is TRBJ1-1, with TRBD1 as a possible D gene (6 bases). Trimming stripped 3 bases from V and 5 bases from J, with 13 bases between. Germline V gene lookup returns CDR1 KGHSH and CDR2 LQKENI. CDR3 length: 14 residues. The CDR3 DNA follows: TGTGCCAGCTCACCTATACAGGGAGATACTGAAGCTTTCTTT. Translated: CASSPIQGDTEAFF.